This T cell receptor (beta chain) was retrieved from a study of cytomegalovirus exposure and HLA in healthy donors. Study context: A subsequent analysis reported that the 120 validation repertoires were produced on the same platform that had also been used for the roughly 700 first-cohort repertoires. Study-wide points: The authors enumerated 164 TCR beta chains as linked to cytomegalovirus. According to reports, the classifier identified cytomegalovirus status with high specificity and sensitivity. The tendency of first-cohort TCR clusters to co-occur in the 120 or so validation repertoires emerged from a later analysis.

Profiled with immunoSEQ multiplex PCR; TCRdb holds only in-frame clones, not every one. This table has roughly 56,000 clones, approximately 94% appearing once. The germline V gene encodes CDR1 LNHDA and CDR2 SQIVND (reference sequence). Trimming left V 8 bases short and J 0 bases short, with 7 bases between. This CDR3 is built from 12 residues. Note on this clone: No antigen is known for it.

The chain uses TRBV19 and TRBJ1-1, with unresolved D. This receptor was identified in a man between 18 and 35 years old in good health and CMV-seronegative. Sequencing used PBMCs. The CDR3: CASGHMNTEAFF. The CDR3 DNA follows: TGTGCCAGTGGCCACATGAACACTGAAGCTTTCTTT.